This passage covers 8 T cell receptor beta chains from one sample sequenced in a study of cytomegalovirus exposure and HLA in healthy donors. Profiling relied on immunoSEQ multiplex PCR, and the TCRdb table lists in-frame clones only, not all of them. This sample has some 69,000 clones, with roughly 96% found just once. Sequencing was carried out using PBMCs. The receptors originated from a man aged 18 to 29 in good health and CMV-seronegative.

The V gene is TRBV11-2, the J gene TRBJ1-2; D ambiguous. The V end was cut by 2 bases, the J end by 8 bases, with 12 bases between. There are 13 residues in the CDR3. Germline assignment: CDR1 SGHAT and CDR2 FQNNGV. CDR3 residues: CASSLQDSKGYTF. The CDR3 nucleotides are TGTGCCAGCAGCTTACAGGACTCTAAAGGCTACACCTTC.

This chain uses TRBV6-1 with TRBJ1-5; D is perhaps TRBD1 (6 bases). There are 15 residues in the CDR3. The ends were cut back, 0 bases at V and 6 bases at J, with 12 bases in the middle. Germline V gives CDR1 MNHNS, CDR2 SASEGT. DNA for the CDR3: TGTGCCAGCAGTGAAGCGGGCGGGGGCAGTCAGCCCCAGCATTTT. It specifies CASSEAGGGSQPQHF.

Only a few counts were recorded for this clone. The chain links TRBV6-6 to TRBJ1-1; weak D call: TRBD1 (6 bases). Germline V gene lookup returns CDR1 MNHNY and CDR2 SVGAGI (reference sequence). The CDR3 is 13 residues long. Trimming shortened V by 7 bases and J by 4 bases, and 13 bases separated the two germline ends. This chain's CDR3 is CASNTGLITEAFF. CDR3 DNA: TGTGCCAGCAATACAGGGTTGATCACTGAAGCTTTCTTT.

V and J are TRBV29-1 and TRBJ1-2, with 12 bases fitting TRBD1. With V trimmed by 6 bases and J by 3 bases, 2 bases remained unmatched. The length of the CDR3 is 13 residues. Germline lookup yields CDR1 SQVTM and CDR2 ANQGSEA. The CDR3 protein is CSVGQGADYGYTF. The CDR3 bases are TGCAGCGTGGGACAGGGGGCCGACTATGGCTACACCTTC.

The chain joins TRBV6-1 to TRBJ2-6; no definite D call. CDR3 length: 15 amino acids. Germline CDR1 is MNHNS and CDR2 is SASEGT. V lost 1 base and J lost 4, with 8 bases in between. The CDR3 sequence: CASSEDKSGANVLTF. The DNA of the CDR3 is TGTGCCAGCAGTGAAGACAAGTCCGGGGCCAACGTCCTGACTTTC.

The J gene is TRBJ1-1, the V gene TRBV28; D not resolved. Trimming stripped 2 bases from V and 0 bases from J, with 7 bases between. The CDR3 runs 14 residues. Germline V gives CDR1 MDHEN, CDR2 SYDVKM. The CDR3 DNA is TGTGCCAGCAGTTTAGGGCAGATGAACACTGAAGCTTTCTTT. Encoded protein: CASSLGQMNTEAFF.

V is TRBV11-2 and J is TRBJ1-2; no definite D call. In germline, CDR1 is SGHAT, CDR2 FQNNGV. V lost 4 bases and J 7 bases, leaving 13 bases between the germline ends. There are 13 residues in the CDR3. The CDR3 sequence: CASSWEGKGGYTF. Written as DNA, the CDR3 is TGTGCCAGCAGCTGGGAGGGTAAAGGTGGCTACACCTTC. The variable domain in full, with the rest retrieved from reference TRBV11-2 and TRBJ1-2, is EAGVAQSPRYKIIEKRQSVAFWCNPISGHATLYWYQQILGQGPKLLIQFQNNGVVDDSQLPKDRFSAERLKGVDSTLKIQPAKLEDSAVYLCASSWEGKGGYTFGSGTRLTVV.

This clone was found once. This sequence joins TRBV19 and TRBJ1-2; a possible D gene is TRBD1 (6 bases). Germline V lookup: CDR1 LNHDA, CDR2 SQIVND (reference sequence). Trimming took 6 bases from V and 0 from J, leaving 20 bases between them. The CDR3 sequence is 17 residues long. CDR3 DNA: TGTGCCAGTAGCTTAACCGGAACAGGGAGAGCTAACTATGGCTACACCTTC. Translated, it gives CASSLTGTGRANYGYTF. Combining the CDR3 with reference TRBV19 and TRBJ1-2 gives the whole variable domain DGGITQSPKYLFRKEGQNVTLSCEQNLNHDAMYWYRQDPGQGLRLIYYSQIVNDFQKGDIAEGYSVSREKKESFPLTVTSAQKNPTAFYLCASSLTGTGRANYGYTFGSGTRLTVV.